Presented here are 26 T cell receptor beta chains from one specimen sequenced in a study of T and B cells in COVID-19 patients (dated by TCRdb to the early 2020s). The sample was run on an Illumina MiSeq. Multiplex PCR with BIOMED2 TRB-A/B primer pools was used to amplify the TRB rearrangements. Using fastp trimming at Q25 and MiXCR clonotype assembly, TCRdb reanalyzed the public sequencing data and kept in-frame beta chains. Entries are consolidated by CDR3 protein sequence, retaining the most common genes and DNA. Present in this sample are 10,000 to 13,000 distinct CDR3 sequences, about 30% of which were seen just once. 13% to 15% of the sample belongs to the ten largest clones. Genomic DNA extracted from blood, in amounts of roughly 230-550 ng, served as the starting material for amplifying TRB repertoires. The sequenced sample consisted of blood. The receptors stem from a human donor with active COVID-19.

This clonotype is medium-sized in the sample. The chain recombines TRBV15 with TRBJ2-1, with TRBD1 as a possible D gene (6 bases). With 0 bases removed from V and 9 bases from J, the gap between germline ends came to 18 bases. The CDR3 consists of 16 residues. Germline V CDR1 and CDR2: LNHNV, YYDKDF (reference sequence). The CDR3 here is CATSRDGQGNAGEQFF. In DNA, the CDR3 is TGTGCCACCAGCAGAGATGGGCAGGGGAATGCAGGTGAGCAGTTCTTC.

This clonotype was detected once. This sequence joins TRBV2 and TRBJ2-5; 9 positions match TRBD2. The CDR3 is made up of 15 amino acids. In germline, CDR1 is SNHLY, CDR2 FYNNEI. After removal of 7 bases from V and 3 bases from J, the junction contained 9 bases not matched to a gene. In DNA, the CDR3 is TGTGCCAGCAAGCGGGGGGACCTGGGAAAAGAGACCCAGTACTTC. It translates to CASKRGDLGKETQYF.

Sample share makes this clonotype medium-sized. This chain links TRBV24-1 with TRBJ2-3, with D perhaps TRBD2 (7 bases). Germline-derived CDR1 and CDR2 are KGHDR and SFDVKD. There are 14 residues in the CDR3. V dropped 4 bases and J dropped 3 bases, with 10 bases sitting between them. CDR3: CATSERGRTDTQYF. The CDR3 DNA reads as TGTGCCACCAGTGAGCGGGGGCGAACAGATACGCAGTATTTT.

This clonotype qualifies as medium-sized. The V and J genes are TRBV30 and TRBJ1-3; no firm D call. Trimming shortened V by 1 base and J by 4 bases, and 8 bases separated the two germline ends. The CDR3 length is 13 residues. The germline CDR1 and CDR2 sequences are GTSNPN and SVGIG (reference sequence). The CDR3 loop is CAWSGDYGNTIYF. CDR3 coding DNA: TGTGCCTGGAGTGGGGATTACGGAAACACCATATATTTT. Supplemented by reference TRBV30 and TRBJ1-3, the full variable domain reads SQTIHQWPATLVQPVGSPLSLECTVEGTSNPNLYWYRQAAGRGLQLLFYSVGIGQISSEVPQNLSASRPQDRQFILSSKKLLLSDSGFYLCAWSGDYGNTIYFGEGSWLTVV.

This clonotype is medium-sized within its sample. The rearrangement links TRBV11-1 to TRBJ2-1; a weak D match, TRBD2 (5 bases). Germline V gene sequence: CDR1 SGHAT, CDR2 FQDESV (reference sequence). V lost 3 bases and J lost 6, with 9 bases in between. The CDR3 length is 13 residues. As DNA, the CDR3 is TGTGCCAGCAGCTTTGGACTCTTCAATGAGCAGTTCTTC. This codes for CASSFGLFNEQFF. The full variable domain, with the rest looked up from reference TRBV11-1 and TRBJ2-1, is EAEVAQSPRYKITEKSQAVAFWCDPISGHATLYWYRQILGQGPELLVQFQDESVVDDSQLPKDRFSAERLKGVDSTLKIQPAELGDSAMYLCASSFGLFNEQFFGPGTRLTVL.

The chain carries TRBV7-2 and TRBJ2-3; TRBD2 matches 8 bases. This CDR3 has 16 amino acids. V shed 5 bases, J shed 2 bases, and the junction held 9 bases outside the gene matches. Germline-derived CDR1 and CDR2 are SGHTA and FQGNSA. Here the CDR3 reads CASSIKRGSFTDTQYF. The DNA for the CDR3 is TGTGCCAGCAGCATCAAGCGGGGGAGCTTCACAGATACGCAGTATTTT.

The CDR3 DNA is TGTGCCAGCACCCTAAGTATCACAGATACGCAGTATTTT. Its translation: CASTLSITDTQYF. This chain links TRBV5-5 with TRBJ2-3; D gene uncertain. V was cut by 6 bases and J by 2 bases, with 10 bases left in between. The germline V gene has CDR1 SGHKS and CDR2 YYEKEE (reference sequence). The CDR3 is 13 amino acids.

This clonotype was seen only a few times. The chain links TRBV18 to TRBJ2-3; D not resolved. V dropped 4 bases and J dropped 0 bases, with 5 bases sitting between them. The CDR3 has 13 residues. Germline V CDR1 and CDR2: KGHSH, LQKENI. CDR3 DNA: TGTGCCAGCTCACACAAGAGCACAGATACGCAGTATTTT. The encoded protein is CASSHKSTDTQYF.

V and J are TRBV20-1 and TRBJ1-5; tentatively, D is TRBD1 (6 bases). From germline, CDR1 is DFQATT and CDR2 SNEGSKA (reference sequence). The CDR3 sequence is 14 residues long. Trimming removed 3 bases at V and 1 base at J, with 10 bases between. This CDR3 is CSASAQGSNQPQHF. CDR3 sequence (DNA): TGCAGTGCTAGTGCACAGGGAAGCAATCAGCCCCAGCATTTT.

This clonotype came up a few times. The chain is built from TRBV7-2 and TRBJ1-1, with D possibly TRBD1 on 6 matching bases. Between the trimmed V and J ends, which lost 2 bases and 5 bases, there was a span of 12 bases. Germline CDR1 SGHTA, CDR2 FQGNSA. This CDR3 contains 14 residues. The CDR3 nucleotides are TGTGCCAGCAGCTTATTGGGCAGGGGAACTGAAGCTTTCTTT. The encoded protein is CASSLLGRGTEAFF.

The V gene is TRBV5-6, the J gene TRBJ2-5; 12 bases fit TRBD2. Germline loops: CDR1 SGHDT, CDR2 YYEEEE. The V segment lost 4 bases and the J segment 1 base; nucleotides outside the gene matches: 2. The CDR3 sequence is 15 residues long. CDR3 in DNA: TGTGCCAGCAGCCTGGGACTAGCGGGCCAAGAGACCCAGTACTTC. Residues: CASSLGLAGQETQYF. The entire variable domain, with the rest obtained from reference TRBV5-6 and TRBJ2-5, is as follows: DAGVTQSPTHLIKTRGQQVTLRCSPKSGHDTVSWYQQALGQGPQFIFQYYEEEERQRGNFPDRFSGHQFPNYSSELNVNALLLGDSALYLCASSLGLAGQETQYFGPGTRLLVL.

The genes are TRBV19 and TRBJ1-5, with D unclear. The V end was cut by 4 bases, the J end by 1 base, with 8 bases between. There are 14 residues in the CDR3. The germline gives CDR1 LNHDA, CDR2 SQIVND (reference sequence). The CDR3 nucleotides read TGTGCCAGTAGTACTACGGGGAGCAATCAGCCCCAGCATTTT. Amino acids: CASSTTGSNQPQHF. The full variable domain, in which reference TRBV19 and TRBJ1-5 provide the parts outside the CDR3, is DGGITQSPKYLFRKEGQNVTLSCEQNLNHDAMYWYRQDPGQGLRLIYYSQIVNDFQKGDIAEGYSVSREKKESFPLTVTSAQKNPTAFYLCASSTTGSNQPQHFGDGTRLSIL.

The chain joins TRBV10-3 to TRBJ2-1; 7 bases match TRBD1. The V and J ends lost 6 bases and 0 bases, in that order; junction bases with no gene match: 5. CDR1 is ENHRY and CDR2 is SYGVKD in the germline V gene. This CDR3 contains 15 residues. This CDR3 is CAIRGQESSYNEQFF. CDR3 nucleotide sequence: TGTGCCATCAGAGGACAGGAGAGCTCCTACAATGAGCAGTTCTTC.

In this sample, this clonotype turned up a few times. The chain carries TRBV27 and TRBJ1-3, with D tentatively TRBD1 (6 bases). Per the germline V gene, CDR1 is MNHEY and CDR2 is SMNVEV (reference sequence). There are 14 residues in the CDR3. V was shortened by 6 bases and J by 0 bases, with 9 bases between the two germline ends. The CDR3 DNA reads as TGTGCCAGCAGCGTAGGGGGCTCTGGAAACACCATATATTTT. Its protein is CASSVGGSGNTIYF.

This clonotype was recorded a few times. The chain carries TRBV12-3 or TRBV12-4 and TRBJ1-5; 10 nucleotides agree with TRBD1. The V gene end was trimmed by 6 bases and the J gene end by 5 bases; junction bases not matched to a gene: 1. The CDR3 extends over 13 amino acids. The CDR3 reads CASSGTGDQPQHF. DNA of the CDR3: TGTGCCAGCAGCGGGACAGGGGATCAGCCCCAGCATTTT.

This clonotype was counted only a few times. This chain uses TRBV18 with TRBJ2-7, with 8 positions matching TRBD1. The V gene's germline CDR1 is KGHSH and CDR2 LQKENI. The CDR3 length is 18 residues. Trimming at V came to 3 bases and at J to 7 bases, leaving 20 bases not matched to a gene. The CDR3 DNA follows: TGTGCCAGCTCACCCTCCTCAGCCCTTACAGGGGGAAGATCGGAGCAGTACTTC. Translating it yields CASSPSSALTGGRSEQYF.

The gene calls are TRBV20-1 and TRBJ2-7; TRBD1 agrees at 9 bases. V dropped 3 bases and J dropped 4; count of bases not matched to a gene: 7. From germline, CDR1 is DFQATT and CDR2 SNEGSKA (reference sequence). This CDR3 comprises 14 residues. Here the CDR3 DNA reads TGCAGTGCTAGGTCCGGGACAGGGCGGTACGAGCAGTACTTC. Protein product: CSARSGTGRYEQYF.

The chain employs TRBV18 and TRBJ1-3, with a possible D match to TRBD1 (5 bases). V lost 6 bases and J 0 bases, leaving 15 bases between the germline ends. This CDR3 spans 16 amino acids. Germline CDR1 and CDR2: KGHSH and LQKENI. The CDR3 DNA reads TGTGCCAGCTCCCCGAATCCAGGGAGCTCTGGAAACACCATATATTTT. Protein product: CASSPNPGSSGNTIYF.

This clonotype was detected a few times. The gene calls are TRBV5-4 and TRBJ2-1; either TRBD1 or TRBD2 may supply D (6 bases each). V dropped 0 bases and J dropped 4 bases, with 11 bases sitting between them. The germline V gene has CDR1 SGHNT and CDR2 YYREEE (reference sequence). CDR3 length equals 15 residues. CDR3 residues: CASSLDGGPYNEQFF. CDR3 in DNA: TGTGCCAGCAGCTTGGATGGGGGGCCTTACAATGAGCAGTTCTTC.

The rearrangement links TRBV2 to TRBJ1-4; D is perhaps TRBD1 (5 bases). Germline V gives CDR1 SNHLY, CDR2 FYNNEI. Deletions cut 5 bases from V and 5 bases from J, with 12 bases between. The CDR3 runs to 14 residues. The CDR3 spells CASSYRLANEKLFF. The CDR3 coding sequence is TGTGCCAGCAGTTACAGGCTTGCGAATGAAAAACTGTTTTTT.

The chain combines TRBV27 with TRBJ2-6, with D possibly being TRBD1 (6 bases). From germline, CDR1 is MNHEY and CDR2 SMNVEV (reference sequence). The CDR3 sequence is 17 residues long. V was trimmed by 6 bases and J by 0 bases, leaving 15 bases between them. CDR3 bases: TGTGCCAGCAGCCTCGGGACACCCCTCTCTGGGGCCAACGTCCTGACTTTC. It yields the protein CASSLGTPLSGANVLTF.

The DNA for the CDR3 is TGTGCCAGCAGTGAAGCGTGGGGGCTAGGCTATGGCTACACCTTC. Translation gives CASSEAWGLGYGYTF. The chain employs TRBV12-3 or TRBV12-4 and TRBJ1-2; tentatively, D is TRBD1 (6 bases). There are 15 residues in the CDR3. Between the trimmed V and J ends, which lost 5 bases and 4 bases, there was a span of 17 bases.

This CDR3 reads CSARDSGVTGELFF. CDR3 in DNA: TGCAGTGCTAGAGATAGCGGGGTAACCGGGGAGCTGTTTTTT. The V and J genes are TRBV20-1 and TRBJ2-2, with 8 bases matching TRBD2. Trimming at V came to 0 bases and at J to 5 bases, leaving 2 bases not matched to a gene. The CDR3 covers 14 residues. Germline-derived CDR1 and CDR2 are DFQATT and SNEGSKA (reference sequence).

Sample share makes this clonotype medium-sized. The chain combines TRBV6-5 with TRBJ2-7; D gene uncertain. This CDR3 is 10 amino acids long. V was pared by 6 bases and J by 3 bases, with 3 bases between. Looked up from germline, CDR1 is MNHEY and CDR2 is SVGAGI. The CDR3 loop is CASRGYEQYF. The DNA for the CDR3 is TGTGCCAGCAGAGGCTACGAGCAGTACTTC.

For the CDR3, the DNA is TGTGCCAGCAGCCCGGACAGCGGGGGGGCTTACAATGAGCAGTTCTTC. This gives the protein CASSPDSGGAYNEQFF. The gene calls are TRBV5-4 and TRBJ2-1; TRBD2 aligns across 10 bases. J was trimmed by 4 bases and V by 4 bases; bases with no gene match: 8. Germline-derived CDR1 and CDR2 are SGHNT and YYREEE (reference sequence). The CDR3 is 16 residues long.

In this sample, this clonotype is medium-sized. The chain links TRBV18 to TRBJ2-1; TRBD2 aligns across 9 bases. The CDR3 spans 14 residues. CDR1 and CDR2 (germline): KGHSH, LQKENI. The ends lost 1 base at V and 5 bases at J; junction bases unmatched: 0. Here the CDR3 reads CASSPLAGDNEQFF. CDR3 DNA: TGTGCCAGCTCACCACTAGCGGGGGACAATGAGCAGTTCTTC.